This T cell receptor (beta chain) is from a study of blood T cell repertoires in COVID-19. Turning to the study itself: The origin of the acute and convalescent COVID-19 samples was the United States, Italy and Spain. PBMCs, B-cell-depleted T cells, or T cells provided the cDNA or gDNA that made up the material.

Here immunoSEQ multiplex PCR was the method, and the copy in TCRdb shows in-frame clones only, minus some. The profile covers about 140,000 clones, with 85% to 90% appearing a single time and 3.5% to 5.5% taken by the ten largest. Trimming pared 4 bases from V and 0 bases from J, leaving 7 bases between. Looked up from germline, CDR1 is SGHDN and CDR2 is FVKESK. The CDR3 covers 15 residues. This TCR was sampled from a woman in her forties with acute or convalescent COVID-19. Sequencing used peripheral blood. The chain is built from TRBV14 and TRBJ1-6; D not resolved. The CDR3 DNA follows: TGTGCCAGCAGCCTACACAGCTCCTATAATTCACCCCTCCACTTT. Its protein is CASSLHSSYNSPLHF.